The present TCR beta chain was sequenced within a study of blood T cell repertoires in COVID-19. As handled by the study authors: Reference gene primer amplification gave nucleated cell count estimates. Libraries were prepared by immunoSEQ multiplex PCR; TCRdb keeps only in-frame clonotypes and omits some of them. V, J and clone size derive from that table, while D and trimming were established from the DNA sequence. The repertoire holds a few hundred thousand clones, with 80% to 85% as singletons. From germline, CDR1 is SGHRS and CDR2 YFSETQ. The V gene end was trimmed by 6 bases and the J gene end by 5 bases; junction bases not matched to a gene: 13. CDR3 length: 18 residues. This clone was detected a few times.

Sequences were obtained from peripheral blood. The chain joins TRBV5-1 to TRBJ2-2; 13 bases match TRBD2. The receptor was isolated from a man aged 55 to 69 with acute or convalescent COVID-19. In DNA form, the CDR3 reads TGCGCCAGCAACCCCTCAACTAGCGGGAGGGCCGGTACCGGGGAGCTGTTTTTT. It codes for CASNPSTSGRAGTGELFF.